The 12 T cell receptor beta chains given below trace back to one sample, sequenced in a study of T cell changes during pregnancy in multiple sclerosis. TCRdb's table, derived via immunoSEQ multiplex PCR, lists solely in-frame clones and lacks some. The table shows about 38,000 clones, with roughly 90% occurring only once. This material consisted of CD8+ T cells from peripheral blood mononuclear cells, taken in the third trimester of pregnancy. Receptor source: a female donor with multiple sclerosis, enrolled in a pregnancy study.

The V and J genes are TRBV28 and TRBJ1-2; D ambiguous. The length of the CDR3 is 12 residues. The V end was cut by 6 bases, the J end by 8 bases, with 13 bases between. CDR1 and CDR2 (germline): MDHEN, SYDVKM. The CDR3 coding sequence is TGTGCCAGCAGCGGGAGGCACTGGGGCTACACCTTC. It codes for CASSGRHWGYTF.

This clone was seen only once. The CDR3 DNA follows: TGTGCCAGTAGTATTCAGGGTGGGGCGATGCCCGGGGAGCTGTTTTTT. Translated: CASSIQGGAMPGELFF. J is TRBJ2-2 and V is TRBV19; D possibly corresponds to TRBD1 (5 bases). The CDR3 is made up of 16 amino acids. In germline, CDR1 is LNHDA, CDR2 SQIVND (reference sequence). Trimming removed 3 bases from V and 6 bases from J, with 17 bases in between.

The chain joins TRBV5-1 to TRBJ1-4, with unresolved D. The ends were cut back, 4 bases at V and 4 bases at J, with 11 bases in the middle. CDR1 is SGHRS, CDR2 YFSETQ, per germline. There are 14 residues in the CDR3. In nucleotides, the CDR3 is TGCGCCAGCAGCCCCGGACGGGATAATGAAAAACTGTTTTTT. It translates to CASSPGRDNEKLFF.

The chain carries TRBV28 and TRBJ2-3, with TRBD2 matching 8 bases. CDR1 and CDR2 from the germline V gene are MDHEN and SYDVKM. The CDR3 runs 15 residues. The trim removed 4 bases at V and 6 bases at J, leaving 9 bases unmatched. This chain's CDR3 is CASSSLAGGGDTQYF. Here the CDR3 DNA reads TGTGCCAGCAGTTCCCTGGCGGGGGGAGGGGATACGCAGTATTTT.

CDR3 protein: CASVTGWQAFF. The DNA of the CDR3 is TGTGCCAGCGTGACAGGGTGGCAAGCTTTCTTT. The rearrangement joins TRBV19 to TRBJ1-1; the match to TRBD1 covers 7 bases. Trimming at V came to 9 bases and at J to 9 bases, leaving 7 bases not matched to a gene. The CDR3 is made up of 11 amino acids. Germline V gene lookup returns CDR1 LNHDA and CDR2 SQIVND (reference sequence).

This chain uses TRBV4-3 with TRBJ2-1; no clear D gene. CDR3 size: 13 residues. V was shortened by 0 bases and J by 7 bases, with 7 bases between the two germline ends. The germline gives CDR1 LGHNA, CDR2 YSLEER. CDR3 nucleotides: TGCGCCAGCAGCCAAGATGTGTATAATGAGCAGTTCTTC. Translation: CASSQDVYNEQFF.

The chain uses TRBV4-3 and TRBJ1-2, with 9 bases aligning to TRBD1. The CDR3 is made up of 17 amino acids. Trimming at V came to 0 bases and at J to 6 bases, leaving 11 bases not matched to a gene. Germline V gene data show CDR1 as LGHNA and CDR2 as YSLEER. As DNA, the CDR3 is TGCGCCAGCAGCCAAGAGAGGGTTCTGGACAGGGGCAATGGCTACACCTTC. This sequence encodes CASSQERVLDRGNGYTF.

The V and J genes are TRBV9 and TRBJ2-6, with D maybe TRBD2 (5 bases). The CDR3 is 15 residues long. V shed 3 bases and J shed 2 bases, with 9 bases lying between them. The germline V gene has CDR1 SGDLS and CDR2 YYNGEE. CDR3 region: CASSDGKTGANVLTF. The CDR3 bases are TGTGCCAGCAGCGACGGGAAGACTGGGGCCAACGTCCTGACTTTC.

V is TRBV6-5 and J is TRBJ1-1; D is ambiguous. V dropped 8 bases and J dropped 1 base, with 14 bases sitting between them. The CDR3 is 14 residues long. The V gene's germline CDR1 is MNHEY and CDR2 SVGAGI. CDR3 in amino acids: CASGGMYWNTEAFF. CDR3 coding DNA: TGTGCCAGCGGAGGGATGTACTGGAACACTGAAGCTTTCTTT.

The chain links TRBV5-1 to TRBJ1-1, with a tentative D call TRBD1 (6 bases). V shed 2 bases and J shed 0 bases, with 29 bases lying between them. The CDR3 runs to 21 residues. The germline V gene encodes CDR1 SGHRS and CDR2 YFSETQ. The CDR3: CASSFFSVGEGGRRMNTEAFF. The CDR3 region has the DNA TGCGCCAGCAGCTTTTTCTCAGTCGGTGAAGGGGGTCGACGAATGAACACTGAAGCTTTCTTT.

The chain joins TRBV6-5 to TRBJ2-5, with TRBD1 as a possible D gene (5 bases). The CDR3 loop spans 14 amino acids. V shed 3 bases and J shed 0 bases, with 8 bases lying between them. Germline V gives CDR1 MNHEY, CDR2 SVGAGI. In nucleotides, the CDR3 is TGTGCCAGCAGTTATCTAGGGGACCAAGAGACCCAGTACTTC. Translation: CASSYLGDQETQYF.

The chain recombines TRBV19 with TRBJ2-1, with D tentatively TRBD2 (6 bases). This CDR3 contains 16 residues. Germline loops: CDR1 LNHDA, CDR2 SQIVND (reference sequence). V lost 3 bases and J lost 8, with 20 bases in between. The CDR3 bases are TGTGCCAGTAGTATGGGAGGAGGGGTATTAAGGTATGAGCAGTTCTTC. This encodes CASSMGGGVLRYEQFF. Using reference TRBV19 and TRBJ2-1 for the parts outside the CDR3, the full variable domain is DGGITQSPKYLFRKEGQNVTLSCEQNLNHDAMYWYRQDPGQGLRLIYYSQIVNDFQKGDIAEGYSVSREKKESFPLTVTSAQKNPTAFYLCASSMGGGVLRYEQFFGPGTRLTVL.